This T cell receptor (beta chain) emerged from a study of blood T cell repertoires in COVID-19. The CDR3 sequence is 14 residues long. CDR1 and CDR2 (germline): SGHRS, YFSETQ. Germline trimming cut 2 bases from V and 9 bases from J; bases unmatched to any gene: 5. Clones were read by immunoSEQ multiplex PCR, and TCRdb kept only the in-frame ones, dropping some. The sample lists over 250,000 clones, approximately 89% occurring once. This clonotype was sampled from a woman in her 50s with acute or convalescent COVID-19. The sequenced sample was peripheral blood. V usage is TRBV5-1 and J usage is TRBJ2-1; 10 bases map to TRBD2. CDR3 sequence reads: CASSFQREGPEQFF. The CDR3 region has the DNA TGCGCCAGCAGCTTCCAGCGGGAGGGCCCTGAGCAGTTCTTC.